The 11 T cell receptor beta chains reported below all come from one sample, sequenced in a study of blood T cell repertoires in COVID-19. The table came from immunoSEQ multiplex PCR; TCRdb's copy has only in-frame clones and leaves some out. This sample has fewer than 150,000 clones, with about 84% found just once. The sample consisted of PBMCs or T cells enriched from blood (not recorded which). Receptors originate from a woman between 18 and 30 years old who had been exposed to COVID-19.

The V call is TRBV5-4, the J call TRBJ2-7; D unresolved. The ends were cut back, 2 bases at V and 2 bases at J, with 23 bases in the middle. In germline, CDR1 is SGHNT, CDR2 YYREEE (reference sequence). This CDR3 has 18 amino acids. The CDR3 protein is CASSFVTITNLKAYEQYF. DNA of the CDR3: TGTGCCAGCAGCTTTGTAACTATCACTAATCTTAAAGCCTACGAGCAGTACTTC. Filled out from reference TRBV5-4 and TRBJ2-7, the complete variable domain reads ETGVTQSPTHLIKTRGQQVTLRCSSQSGHNTVSWYQQALGQGPQFIFQYYREEENGRGNFPPRFSGLQFPNYSSELNVNALELDDSALYLCASSFVTITNLKAYEQYFGPGTRLTVT.

The rearrangement joins TRBV15 to TRBJ1-5; D unresolved. The germline gives CDR1 LNHNV, CDR2 YYDKDF (reference sequence). The CDR3 has 14 amino acids. V shed 9 bases and J shed 4 bases, with 16 bases lying between them. The CDR3 nucleotides are TGTGCCACTGAGGCGGGGAACCGAAATCAGCCCCAGCATTTT. Its protein product is CATEAGNRNQPQHF. The full variable domain, its missing parts supplied by reference TRBV15 and TRBJ1-5, is DAMVIQNPRYQVTQFGKPVTLSCSQTLNHNVMYWYQQKSSQAPKLLFHYYDKDFNNEADTPDNFQSRRPNTSFCFLDIRSPGLGDTAMYLCATEAGNRNQPQHFGDGTRLSIL.

Only one count was recorded for this clone. In DNA, the CDR3 is TGTGCCAGCAGCCCGAGAGGACAGGGGAAGAGCGGCTACACCTTC. Protein product: CASSPRGQGKSGYTF. This chain links TRBV27 with TRBJ1-2; TRBD1 aligns across 9 bases. CDR1 and CDR2 from the germline V gene are MNHEY and SMNVEV (reference sequence). This CDR3 has 15 residues. J lost 8 bases, V lost 6 bases, and 13 bases had no gene match.

This chain links TRBV6-6 with TRBJ2-7; 9 bases agree with TRBD2. The germline CDR1 and CDR2 sequences are MNHNY and SVGAGI (reference sequence). This CDR3 contains 16 residues. Unmatched junction bases numbered 9, after V lost 0 bases and J lost 6 bases. This chain's CDR3 is CASSYSISSGALEQYF. The CDR3 DNA is TGTGCCAGCAGTTACTCGATATCTAGCGGGGCCCTCGAGCAGTACTTC.

This rearrangement joins TRBV7-9 to TRBJ1-1, with 8 positions matching TRBD1. Germline assignment: CDR1 SEHNR and CDR2 FQNEAQ (reference sequence). This CDR3 is built from 14 residues. V shed 4 bases and J 2 bases; nucleotides not matched to a gene: 3. The CDR3 DNA follows: TGTGCCAGCAGCTCCGGACAGGGTAACACTGAAGCTTTCTTT. Translation gives CASSSGQGNTEAFF.

The chain is built from TRBV19 and TRBJ1-2; 7 positions agree with TRBD1. This CDR3 is 15 amino acids long. Germline assignment: CDR1 LNHDA and CDR2 SQIVND (reference sequence). With V trimmed by 1 base and J by 1 base, 3 bases remained unmatched. The CDR3 bases are TGTGCCAGTAGTATAGGGACAGGTTTTAACTATGGCTACACCTTC. Translation gives CASSIGTGFNYGYTF. The entire variable domain, with the rest obtained from reference TRBV19 and TRBJ1-2, is as follows: DGGITQSPKYLFRKEGQNVTLSCEQNLNHDAMYWYRQDPGQGLRLIYYSQIVNDFQKGDIAEGYSVSREKKESFPLTVTSAQKNPTAFYLCASSIGTGFNYGYTFGSGTRLTVV.

The chain links TRBV27 to TRBJ1-5; TRBD1 matches 8 bases. The J segment lost 12 bases and the V segment lost 2 bases, leaving 9 bases of the junction unmatched. CDR1 and CDR2 (germline): MNHEY, SMNVEV (reference sequence). CDR3 length equals 14 residues. For the CDR3, the DNA is TGTGCCAGCAGTTTAACAGGGGGGAGGTCGGTCCAGCATTTT. Translation: CASSLTGGRSVQHF.

This chain connects TRBV9 to TRBJ1-1; TRBD1 agrees at 8 bases. The V and J ends lost 4 bases and 3 bases, in that order; junction bases with no gene match: 2. This CDR3 spans 13 amino acids. Germline CDR1 and CDR2: SGDLS and YYNGEE. The CDR3 reads CASSPDRDTEAFF. In nucleotides, the CDR3 is TGTGCCAGCAGCCCGGACAGGGACACTGAAGCTTTCTTT.

J is TRBJ2-3 and V is TRBV7-9; 8 bases are shared with TRBD1. V lost 5 bases, J lost 2 bases, and 9 bases stayed unmatched. This CDR3 region has 16 residues. Germline V lookup: CDR1 SEHNR, CDR2 FQNEAQ (reference sequence). The CDR3 coding sequence is TGTGCCAGCAGCACCCGGACAGGGATTTTCACAGATACGCAGTATTTT. Protein sequence: CASSTRTGIFTDTQYF.

The rearrangement uses TRBV10-3 and TRBJ1-4; unclear D gene. This CDR3 spans 15 amino acids. The germline V gene has CDR1 ENHRY and CDR2 SYGVKD. V lost 0 bases and J 0 bases, leaving 5 bases between the germline ends. The chain's CDR3 is CAISESQTTNEKLFF. The CDR3, as DNA: TGTGCCATCAGTGAGTCTCAGACAACTAATGAAAAACTGTTTTTT.

The chain couples TRBV2 to TRBJ2-3; no reliable D call. The germline CDR1 and CDR2 sequences are SNHLY and FYNNEI. The CDR3 runs to 14 residues. V was shortened by 7 bases and J by 2 bases, with 13 bases between the two germline ends. CDR3 coding DNA: TGTGCCAGCAAGGTAACAGACCACACAGATACGCAGTATTTT. Translation gives CASKVTDHTDTQYF.